Each of the 23 T cell receptor beta chains below was sequenced from the same sample in a study of cytomegalovirus exposure and HLA in healthy donors. The PCR had 60 Vbeta and 13 Jbeta primers. Using immunoSEQ multiplex PCR, the repertoire was profiled, and TCRdb retains in-frame clones only, with some absent. Of some 42,000 clones listed, roughly half are singletons. The sample comprised PBMCs. These receptors originate from a human donor in good health.

The J gene is TRBJ1-2, the V gene TRBV28; D may be TRBD1 (6 bases). Trimming pared 5 bases from V and 0 bases from J, leaving 16 bases between. This CDR3 is built from 16 residues. Looked up from germline, CDR1 is MDHEN and CDR2 is SYDVKM. In DNA form, the CDR3 reads TGTGCCAGCAGTCTTCTTTCGGACAGTACTAACTATGGCTACACCTTC. Protein: CASSLLSDSTNYGYTF.

This clone was observed a few times. The rearrangement links TRBV6-5 to TRBJ1-1; D perhaps matches TRBD1 (5 bases). Trimming shortened V by 7 bases and J by 5 bases, and 17 bases separated the two germline ends. The CDR3 extends over 14 amino acids. Germline CDR1 reads MNHEY; CDR2 reads SVGAGI. The CDR3 coding sequence is TGTGCCAGCACACGGGGGAGGGTCAGGACTGAAGCTTTCTTT. Protein sequence: CASTRGRVRTEAFF.

The V and J genes are TRBV6-5 and TRBJ1-5; D gene uncertain. CDR1 and CDR2 (germline): MNHEY, SVGAGI. V was cut by 5 bases and J by 0 bases, with 8 bases left in between. There are 14 residues in the CDR3. The CDR3 DNA follows: TGTGCCAGCAGTGAACTGCCTAGCAATCAGCCCCAGCATTTT. It is translated as CASSELPSNQPQHF.

The chain links TRBV19 to TRBJ2-7; D might be TRBD1 (6 bases). V dropped 4 bases and J dropped 0 bases, with 16 bases sitting between them. Germline V gene data show CDR1 as LNHDA and CDR2 as SQIVND (reference sequence). CDR3 size: 16 residues. The CDR3 reads CASSKGGSVSSYEQYF. CDR3 nucleotide sequence: TGTGCCAGTAGTAAAGGGGGTAGCGTCAGCTCCTACGAGCAGTACTTC.

CDR3 nucleotide sequence: TGTGCCAGCAGCTCGGACAGATGGGACTACGAGCAGTACTTC. This codes for CASSSDRWDYEQYF. This chain connects TRBV5-6 to TRBJ2-7; D possibly corresponds to TRBD1 (6 bases). The germline V gene encodes CDR1 SGHDT and CDR2 YYEEEE. This CDR3 comprises 14 residues. V lost 3 bases and J lost 3, with 13 bases in between.

The chain couples TRBV28 to TRBJ2-7; D is perhaps TRBD1 (5 bases). Trimming shortened V by 2 bases and J by 6 bases, and 14 bases separated the two germline ends. The CDR3 loop spans 14 amino acids. From germline, CDR1 is MDHEN and CDR2 SYDVKM. CDR3 in amino acids: CASSLGARAIEQYF. The DNA for the CDR3 is TGTGCCAGCAGTTTAGGGGCCAGGGCCATCGAGCAGTACTTC. Together with reference TRBV28 and TRBJ2-7, the CDR3 gives the full variable domain: DVKVTQSSRYLVKRTGEKVFLECVQDMDHENMFWYRQDPGLGLRLIYFSYDVKMKEKGDIPEGYSVSREKKERFSLILESASTNQTSMYLCASSLGARAIEQYFGPGTRLTVT.

V and J are TRBV27 and TRBJ2-3; D gene ambiguous. CDR1 and CDR2 from the germline V gene are MNHEY and SMNVEV (reference sequence). Trimming removed 6 bases at V and 0 bases at J, with 13 bases between. This CDR3 is 15 amino acids long. The DNA for the CDR3 is TGTGCCAGCAGCCCCCCCAGGCCTAGCACAGATACGCAGTATTTT. Protein product: CASSPPRPSTDTQYF.

J is TRBJ1-1 and V is TRBV6-5; no firm D call. V was clipped by 0 bases and J by 1 base, with 12 bases between them. The length of the CDR3 is 16 residues. Germline values: CDR1 MNHEY, CDR2 SVGAGI. CDR3 DNA sequence: TGTGCCAGCAGTTACTCGGTCCCGGGTAGGAACACTGAAGCTTTCTTT. Translating gives CASSYSVPGRNTEAFF.

This clone was detected only once. V gene TRBV11-3 combines with J gene TRBJ1-1, with D unclear. V was trimmed by 1 base and J by 4 bases, leaving 7 bases between them. This CDR3 contains 13 residues. In germline, CDR1 is SGHNT, CDR2 YENEEA. This chain's CDR3 is CASSLVVSTEAFF. The CDR3 region has the DNA TGTGCCAGCAGCTTAGTAGTGAGCACTGAAGCTTTCTTT.

V is TRBV6-1 and J is TRBJ1-3; TRBD1 is a possible D gene (6 bases). The CDR3 is made up of 18 amino acids. Germline assignment: CDR1 MNHNS and CDR2 SASEGT. V was clipped by 0 bases and J by 3 bases, with 18 bases between them. For the CDR3, the DNA is TGTGCCAGCAGTGAAGCGGGTGGGGCGGGGGCTCGTGGAAACACCATATATTTT. Its protein is CASSEAGGAGARGNTIYF.

The chain couples TRBV19 to TRBJ1-3; D is perhaps TRBD1 (5 bases). Germline V gene data show CDR1 as LNHDA and CDR2 as SQIVND (reference sequence). The CDR3 length is 17 residues. Trimming removed 9 bases at V and 0 bases at J, with 21 bases between. CDR3: CASRQFASFSSGNTIYF. Here the CDR3 DNA reads TGTGCCAGCCGACAGTTTGCCTCTTTCAGCTCTGGAAACACCATATATTTT.

This clone was seen once. This chain joins TRBV27 and TRBJ2-7; 8 bases align to TRBD1. Germline assignment: CDR1 MNHEY and CDR2 SMNVEV (reference sequence). V trimming: 5 bases; J trimming: 3 bases; junction bases outside the gene matches: 6. The CDR3 is made up of 14 amino acids. The CDR3 nucleotides are TGTGCCAGCAGTGAGACAGGGGTAATCTACGAGCAGTACTTC. This codes for CASSETGVIYEQYF.

In its sample, this clone was seen a few times. The chain uses TRBV4-3 and TRBJ2-6, with D hard to call. Trimming took off 4 bases at V and 0 bases at J, with 7 bases between the two ends. The CDR3 sequence is 15 residues long. In germline, CDR1 is LGHNA, CDR2 YSLEER. The CDR3 sequence: CASSPHTSGANVLTF. In DNA form, the CDR3 reads TGCGCCAGCAGCCCACACACCTCTGGGGCCAACGTCCTGACTTTC.

This sequence joins TRBV6-5 and TRBJ2-1; 10 bases line up with TRBD1. CDR3 length equals 15 residues. After removal of 6 bases from V and 2 bases from J, the junction contained 4 bases not matched to a gene. In germline, CDR1 is MNHEY, CDR2 SVGAGI. Here the CDR3 DNA reads TGTGCCAGCAGGCCTGACAGGGGGCCCTACAATGAGCAGTTCTTC. It specifies CASRPDRGPYNEQFF.

The chain is built from TRBV2 and TRBJ1-6; 7 nucleotides line up with TRBD1. The CDR3 runs 12 residues. V gave up 10 bases and J gave up 9 bases; unmatched junction bases: 6. Per germline, CDR1 SNHLY and CDR2 FYNNEI. As DNA, the CDR3 is TGTGCCACCCGGGACAGCAGTTCACCCCTCCACTTT. Residues: CATRDSSSPLHF.

This clone was observed once. This chain uses TRBV10-3 with TRBJ2-1, with 7 bases that match TRBD2. Germline CDR1 and CDR2: ENHRY and SYGVKD. V trimming: 2 bases; J trimming: 0 bases; junction bases outside the gene matches: 4. The CDR3 sequence is 16 residues long. CDR3 DNA: TGTGCCATCAGTGAGCCTAGCGGTAGCTCCTACAATGAGCAGTTCTTC. As protein: CAISEPSGSSYNEQFF.

The chain couples TRBV5-3 to TRBJ2-3; 14 bases match TRBD2. Being an ORF, TRBV5-3 has a function that is uncertain. The length of the CDR3 is 16 residues. Trimming took 5 bases from V and 6 from J; bases not matched to a gene: 8. The CDR3 reads CARRERTSGGSDTQYF. Written as DNA, the CDR3 is TGTGCCAGAAGGGAACGGACTAGCGGGGGGTCGGATACGCAGTATTTT.

The J gene is TRBJ2-1, the V gene TRBV6-5; 7 nucleotides line up with TRBD2. CDR3 length: 15 residues. With V trimmed by 8 bases and J by 0 bases, 7 bases remained unmatched. The V gene's germline CDR1 is MNHEY and CDR2 SVGAGI. The CDR3 sequence: CASARGVGSYNEQFF. The CDR3, as DNA: TGTGCCAGCGCCCGGGGGGTAGGCTCCTACAATGAGCAGTTCTTC.

V is TRBV6-5 and J is TRBJ2-1, with D tentatively TRBD2 (5 bases). CDR3 length: 13 residues. CDR1 MNHEY and CDR2 SVGAGI come from the germline V gene. Deletions cut 2 bases from V and 8 bases from J, with 10 bases between. For the CDR3, the DNA is TGTGCCAGCAGTTACCGTTACGGGGATGAGCAGTTCTTC. Translating gives CASSYRYGDEQFF.

This clone was seen a few times. This chain connects TRBV4-3 to TRBJ2-1; D call uncertain. Trimming stripped 2 bases from V and 5 bases from J, with 10 bases between. Germline loops: CDR1 LGHNA, CDR2 YSLEER. The CDR3 runs 14 residues. DNA of the CDR3: TGCGCCAGCAGCCAATTTACAGAGAACAATGAGCAGTTCTTC. Its translation: CASSQFTENNEQFF.

The CDR3 DNA reads as TGTGCCATCAGTGAGCCCCAGACGGGGAACACTGAAGCTTTCTTT. As protein: CAISEPQTGNTEAFF. The chain carries TRBV10-3 and TRBJ1-1; D remains unclear. The CDR3 consists of 15 residues. Germline lookup yields CDR1 ENHRY and CDR2 SYGVKD. Deletions cut 2 bases from V and 1 base from J, with 11 bases between.

This clone occurred a few times. This chain joins TRBV7-8 and TRBJ2-3; TRBD2 aligns across 10 bases. The germline CDR1 and CDR2 sequences are SGHVS and FQNEAQ. V dropped 3 bases and J dropped 6; count of bases not matched to a gene: 12. The CDR3 spans 17 residues. The CDR3 region is CASSLVLAGESLDTQYF. DNA of the CDR3: TGTGCCAGCAGCTTGGTCCTAGCGGGAGAGTCCTTGGATACGCAGTATTTT.

This rearrangement joins TRBV11-2 to TRBJ2-7, with D tentatively TRBD1 (5 bases). Trimming took 5 bases from V and 12 from J, leaving 14 bases between them. CDR3 size: 11 residues. Germline V gene data show CDR1 as SGHAT and CDR2 as FQNNGV. CDR3 residues: CASSETVLPYF. DNA for the CDR3: TGTGCCAGCAGCGAGACAGTTTTACCGTACTTC.